A selection of T cell receptor beta chains follows, all from one sample in a study of T cell repertoires in cytomegalovirus infection. TCRdb re-analysed the reads in MiXCR, keeping a single row per CDR3 protein. The repertoire consists of roughly 230,000 distinct CDR3 sequences, with approximately 22% occurring once and the leading ten covering 15% to 20%. Sample: CD8+ T cells from PBMCs. The receptors stem from a human donor in good health (CMV status not recorded). Some clones in this sample may be carry-over from other donors' samples. CDR3s include the opening cysteine and the closing phenylalanine or tryptophan. Each record gives: V gene, clone size, D gene, J gene, CDR3 length, CDR3 protein, CDR3 DNA. The D gene is left open where the match is weak. Not all rows give a size; the values are once, few, many and, for expanded clones, a class.

TRBV20-1,-,TRBD2,TRBJ2-7,16,CSASFVGGLAGYEQYF,TGCAGTGCTAGTTTCGTGGGAGGACTAGCGGGATACGAGCAGTACTTC
TRBV5-1,few,-,TRBJ2-3,15,CASSLEGQSTDTQYF,TGCGCCAGCAGCTTGGAAGGACAGAGCACAGATACGCAGTATTTT
TRBV20-1,many,-,TRBJ1-1,13,CSARRGLLDEAFF,TGCAGTGCTAGGCGAGGCCTCTTGGATGAAGCTTTCTTT
TRBV28,few,-,TRBJ1-1,11,CASTRGPEAFF,TGTGCCAGCACCAGGGGTCCTGAAGCTTTCTTT
TRBV5-1,-,-,TRBJ2-7,14,CASSLGTELYEQYF,TGCGCCAGCAGCTTGGGGACAGAGTTATACGAGCAGTACTTC
TRBV7-2,-,-,TRBJ1-2,14,CASSTLTGRSGYTF,TGTGCCAGCAGCACCCTGACAGGCCGGTCCGGCTACACCTTC
TRBV13,once,-,TRBJ2-7,16,CASSSQAGPNPREQYF,TGTGCCAGCAGCTCCCAGGCCGGTCCCAACCCCCGCGAGCAGTACTTC
TRBV4-1,few,TRBD1,TRBJ2-2,15,CASSYTGAPLGELFF,TGCGCCAGCAGCTACACAGGGGCCCCCCTCGGGGAGCTGTTTTTT
TRBV7-2,many,-,TRBJ2-3,16,CASSLGGVLITDTQYF,TGTGCCAGCAGCTTAGGCGGGGTCCTAATCACAGATACGCAGTATTTT
TRBV18,-,-,TRBJ1-5,16,CASSPVDAYSNQPQHF,TGTGCCAGCTCACCCGTGGACGCATATAGCAATCAGCCCCAGCATTTT
TRBV5-4,-,TRBD1,TRBJ2-1,15,CASSLTGTGFNEQFF,TGTGCCAGCAGCTTAACCGGGACAGGGTTCAATGAGCAGTTCTTC
TRBV7-8,many,-,TRBJ2-5,14,CASTPNDLQETQYF,TGTGCCAGCACCCCGAACGACCTACAAGAGACCCAGTACTTC
TRBV28,-,-,TRBJ1-1,14,CVSSLFPENTEAFF,TGTGTCAGCAGTTTATTCCCAGAGAACACTGAAGCTTTCTTT
TRBV7-9,many,TRBD1,TRBJ2-5,16,CASSLGGGQGLYLDYF,TGTGCCAGCAGCTTAGGCGGAGGACAGGGCCTATACCTTGACTACTTC
TRBV10-3,few,-,TRBJ1-6,14,CATLKGGYNSPLHF,TGTGCCACCCTCAAGGGAGGATATAATTCACCCCTCCACTTT
TRBV28,-,-,TRBJ2-5,15,CASSFRTVIQETQYF,TGTGCCAGCAGTTTCCGGACAGTTATACAAGAGACCCAGTACTTC
TRBV7-6,many,-,TRBJ1-3,14,CASSRTSSGNTIYF,TGTGCCAGCAGCCGGACAAGCTCTGGAAACACCATATATTTT
TRBV14,many,-,TRBJ2-1,13,CASSQVGHNEQFF,TGTGCCAGCAGCCAAGTCGGACACAATGAGCAGTTCTTC
TRBV7-3,-,-,TRBJ2-5,13,CASSPTRQETQYF,TGTGCCAGCAGCCCCACCCGGCAAGAGACCCAGTACTTC
TRBV18,-,TRBD1,TRBJ2-7,15,CASSPEDRAPYEQYF,TGTGCCAGCTCACCAGAGGACAGGGCTCCCTACGAGCAGTACTTC
TRBV7-9,-,-,TRBJ1-1,14,CASSLVSTMTEAFF,TGTGCCAGCAGCTTAGTTTCTACAATGACTGAAGCTTTCTTT
TRBV20-1,-,-,TRBJ2-7,13,CSARDGVSYEQYF,TGCAGTGCTAGAGACGGAGTTTCCTACGAGCAGTACTTC
TRBV9,few,-,TRBJ1-2,17,CASSAQGDPGGSYGYTF,TGTGCCAGCAGCGCTCAAGGAGACCCTGGGGGATCGTATGGCTACACCTTC
TRBV28,-,-,TRBJ2-7,16,CASSFLGGDRTYEQYF,TGTGCCAGCAGTTTCCTCGGGGGGGACAGGACCTACGAGCAGTACTTC
TRBV7-9,-,TRBD1,TRBJ2-7,16,CASSQARTGPSYEQYF,TGTGCCAGCAGCCAAGCCCGGACAGGACCCTCCTACGAGCAGTACTTC
TRBV7-2,many,-,TRBJ2-1,17,CASSYPRGGEIRDEQFF,TGTGCCAGCAGTTACCCCAGGGGGGGGGAGATCCGCGATGAGCAGTTCTTC
TRBV4-2,-,-,TRBJ1-4,11,CASSPRRRLFF,TGTGCCAGCAGCCCAAGGCGTAGACTGTTTTTT
TRBV5-1,many,-,TRBJ1-6,16,CASSPRQVEYNSPLHF,TGCGCCAGCAGCCCAAGACAGGTTGAATATAATTCACCCCTCCACTTT
TRBV20-1,-,TRBD2,TRBJ2-3,14,CSAAPGLLTDTQYF,TGCAGTGCTGCCCCGGGACTACTCACAGATACGCAGTATTTT
TRBV2,-,-,TRBJ1-1,13,CASKWTEGSEAFF,TGTGCCAGCAAATGGACAGAGGGGAGTGAAGCTTTCTTT
TRBV15,-,TRBD2,TRBJ2-3,15,CATSTGTSGGDTQYF,TGTGCCACCAGCACCGGGACTAGCGGGGGAGATACGCAGTATTTT
TRBV7-9,few,-,TRBJ2-4,17,CASSPTASYLAKNIQYF,TGTGCCAGCAGCCCGACCGCAAGTTACCTAGCCAAAAACATTCAGTACTTC
TRBV7-9,-,-,TRBJ1-1,15,CASSGAGRVNTEAFF,TGTGCCAGCAGCGGGGCGGGCAGGGTGAACACTGAAGCTTTCTTT
TRBV12-3/TRBV12-4,-,-,TRBJ2-1,13,CASRLWQFNEQFF,TGTGCCAGCCGCCTATGGCAATTCAATGAGCAGTTCTTC
TRBV20-1,few,-,TRBJ2-7,15,CSARDTGHLSYEQYF,TGCAGTGCTAGAGATACGGGACACCTCTCCTACGAGCAGTACTTC
TRBV4-3,few,-,TRBJ2-2,14,CASSQGQGRGELFF,TGCGCCAGCAGCCAGGGACAAGGACGTGGGGAGCTGTTTTTT
TRBV7-6,few,TRBD2,TRBJ2-5,15,CASSPGGVPEETQYF,TGTGCCAGCAGCCCCGGGGGGGTTCCTGAAGAGACCCAGTACTTC